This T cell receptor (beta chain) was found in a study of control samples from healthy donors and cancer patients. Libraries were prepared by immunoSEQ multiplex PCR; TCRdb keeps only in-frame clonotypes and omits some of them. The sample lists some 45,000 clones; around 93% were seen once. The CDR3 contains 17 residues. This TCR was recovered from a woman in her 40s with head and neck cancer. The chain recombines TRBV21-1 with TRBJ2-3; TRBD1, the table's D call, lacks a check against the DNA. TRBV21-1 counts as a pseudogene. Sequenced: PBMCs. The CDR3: CASSKRQETGGTDTQYF. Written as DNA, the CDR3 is TGTGCCAGCAGCAAAAGGCAAGAGACAGGCGGCACAGATACGCAGTATTTT.